A selection of T cell receptor beta chains follows, all from one sample in a study of tumor-infiltrating lymphocytes in oesophageal squamous cell carcinoma. TCRdb processed the PCR reads anew with MiXCR; each CDR3 protein has one entry. Of 23,000 or so distinct CDR3 sequences in the sample, around two fifths were seen once. The sequenced material came from esophageal tumor tissue. The receptors derive from a male donor with esophageal squamous cell carcinoma. CDR3s include the opening cysteine and the closing phenylalanine or tryptophan. Fields, in order: clone size, V gene, J gene, D gene, CDR3 DNA, CDR3 protein. A D gene is named only where the DNA matches it firmly. Not every row has a clone size; where given, it reads once, few, many or a size class.

large	TRBV6-1	TRBJ1-5	TRBD1	TGTGCCAGCAGTGCAGGGGGCTATAGCAATCAGCCCCAGCATTTT	CASSAGGYSNQPQHF
-	TRBV2	TRBJ2-3	TRBD2	TGTGCCAGCAGTGAGGGAGCGGGGGCCACAGATACGCAGTATTTT	CASSEGAGATDTQYF
many	TRBV5-1	TRBJ2-1	TRBD1	TGCGCCAGCAGCGTGTACAGGGGAAACAATGAGCAGTTCTTC	CASSVYRGNNEQFF
-	TRBV18	TRBJ2-3	TRBD2	TGTGCCAGCTCACCAACCGGGACTAGCTTTCCAGATATGCAGTATTTT	CASSPTGTSFPDMQYF
many	TRBV27	TRBJ2-5	-	TGTGCCAGCAGCTTCGCAGGGATGGGAGAGACCCAGTACTTC	CASSFAGMGETQYF
many	TRBV6-1	TRBJ1-4	TRBD1	TGTGCCAGCCGCCGGGACAGGGGGCAGGAAAAACTGTTTTTT	CASRRDRGQEKLFF
-	TRBV5-1	TRBJ2-2	-	TGCGCCAGCAGCTCGGACCACAGGTTTGCCGGGGAGCTGTTTTTT	CASSSDHRFAGELFF
-	TRBV7-2	TRBJ2-2	-	TGTGCCAGCACCCCCTCGAACACCGGGGAGCTGTTTTTT	CASTPSNTGELFF
few	TRBV2	TRBJ1-2	-	TGTGCCAGCGTAGGCCAAGGGAAGGGCTATGGCTACACCTTC	CASVGQGKGYGYTF
-	TRBV6-1	TRBJ2-7	-	TGTGCCAGCAGCAGGGCCACCTACGAGCAGTACTTC	CASSRATYEQYF
medium-sized	TRBV10-3	TRBJ2-7	TRBD1	TGTGCCATCAGTGGCGGACAGGGGATTAACCACGAGCAGTACTTC	CAISGGQGINHEQYF
large	TRBV6-1	TRBJ1-1	-	TGTGCCAGCAGTACCCGGGACGGCCCGAACACTGAAGCTTTCTTT	CASSTRDGPNTEAFF
few	TRBV7-3	TRBJ2-7	-	TGTGCCCACCGAGGGGGACCGCACTCCTACGAGCAGTACTTC	CAHRGGPHSYEQYF
many	TRBV2	TRBJ2-7	TRBD2	TGTGCCAGCCTTTGGACTAGCGGGCCCTACGAGCAGTACTTC	CASLWTSGPYEQYF
many	TRBV10-1	TRBJ1-1	-	TGCGCCAGCAGTGACCAATTGAACACTGAAGCTTTCTTT	CASSDQLNTEAFF
many	TRBV10-2	TRBJ2-3	TRBD2	TGCGCCAGCAGTCGGACTAGCGGGGGAACAGATACGCAGTATTTT	CASSRTSGGTDTQYF
many	TRBV5-1	TRBJ2-7	TRBD1	TGCGCCAGCAGCTGGGGGACAGGGCGGGACGACGAGCAGTACTTC	CASSWGTGRDDEQYF
few	TRBV27	TRBJ2-4	TRBD2	TGTGCCAGCAGTTTGCTAGCGGGGAAAAACATTCAGTACTTC	CASSLLAGKNIQYF
few	TRBV10-3	TRBJ1-2	-	TGTGCCATCAGTGAGTCCCCCGATTATGGCTACACCTTC	CAISESPDYGYTF
many	TRBV10-2	TRBJ2-5	-	TGCGCCAGCAGTCAACAGGGTGGGGACGAGACCCAGTACTTC	CASSQQGGDETQYF
medium-sized	TRBV11-3	TRBJ2-1	TRBD2	TGTGCCAGCAGCTACATTAGCAGCGGGAGAAACGATGAGCAGTTCTTC	CASSYISSGRNDEQFF
-	TRBV13	TRBJ2-1	TRBD2	TGTGCCAGCAGCAAGAGACTAGCGGGGGGCCTCTACAATGAGCAGTTCTTC	CASSKRLAGGLYNEQFF
many	TRBV11-2	TRBJ1-5	-	TGTGCCAGCAGCATCGGAACTACTAATCAGCCCCAGCATTTT	CASSIGTTNQPQHF
-	TRBV24-1	TRBJ1-2	-	TGTGCCACCAGTGACCACAATGGCTACACCTTC	CATSDHNGYTF
many	TRBV28	TRBJ2-5	TRBD2	TGTGCCAGCAGTTCTTCCCTACTAGCGGGAGCGGGGGAGACCCAGTACTTC	CASSSSLLAGAGETQYF
-	TRBV7-2	TRBJ2-5	TRBD2	TGTGCCAGCAGCCCTGGGACTAGCTCCTACAATGAGCAGTACTTC	CASSPGTSSYNEQYF
many	TRBV20-1	TRBJ2-7	TRBD2	TGCAGTGCGTTTAGCGGGGCATCCTACGAGCAGTACTTC	CSAFSGASYEQYF
many	TRBV7-2	TRBJ1-4	TRBD1	TGTGCCAGCAGCCCGCGACCGGGACAGGTTAATGAAAAACTGTTTTTT	CASSPRPGQVNEKLFF
-	TRBV7-2	TRBJ2-3	TRBD1	TGTGCCAGCAGCAGGGACCACGGGACAGGGTTGTATACGCAGTATTTT	CASSRDHGTGLYTQYF
-	TRBV12-3/TRBV12-4	TRBJ2-3	-	TGTGCCAGTACCCCCGGAGGGGGTTCTTCGGATTTT	CASTPGGGSSDF
-	TRBV12-3/TRBV12-4	TRBJ2-7	TRBD2	TGTGCCAGCAGTTGGACTAGCGGGGGCTACGAGCAGTACTTC	CASSWTSGGYEQYF
-	TRBV27	TRBJ1-1	-	TGTGCCAGCCAAATGACGTTCCCCTTGAACACTGAAGCTTTCTTT	CASQMTFPLNTEAFF
few	TRBV7-2	TRBJ1-2	TRBD1	TGTGCCAGCAGCGCATCAGGGGGATCCTATGGCTACACCTTC	CASSASGGSYGYTF
-	TRBV20-1	TRBJ1-4	-	TGCAGTGCTCGGAACCTTTATGAAAAACTGTTTTTT	CSARNLYEKLFF
-	TRBV5-1	TRBJ2-3	-	TGCGCCAGCAGCTTGGAAAAGATCACAGATACGCAGTATTTT	CASSLEKITDTQYF
many	TRBV5-1	TRBJ2-2	TRBD1	TGCGCCAGCAGCTTGGCACGGGACAGCGGAACGGGCACCGGGGAGCTGTTTTTT	CASSLARDSGTGTGELFF
few	TRBV7-9	TRBJ2-1	-	TGTGCCAGCAGCTTATCCCCGAGCGGTCTCTCCTACAATGAGCAGTTCTTC	CASSLSPSGLSYNEQFF
-	TRBV7-3	TRBJ2-1	-	TGTGCCAGCAGCTTAAATCTCCGGGAAGGCGATGAGCAGTTCTTC	CASSLNLREGDEQFF
-	TRBV6-6	TRBJ2-7	TRBD1	TGTGCCAGCAATGGACAGGGGAGCGCCTACGAGCAGTACTTC	CASNGQGSAYEQYF
-	TRBV28	TRBJ2-3	-	TGTGCCAGCAGACCTCCGGGCACCACAGATACGCAGTATTTT	CASRPPGTTDTQYF
few	TRBV7-6	TRBJ1-5	-	TGTGCCAGCAGCTTAGAAACAGGTGACAATCAGCCCCAGCATTTT	CASSLETGDNQPQHF
few	TRBV12-5	TRBJ2-3	-	TGTGCTATCGCGGAGGGCAACACAGATACGCAGTATTTT	CAIAEGNTDTQYF
once	TRBV7-9	TRBJ1-4	-	TGTGCCAGCAGCTCAAAAAATCGGGAGTCTAATGAAAAACTGTTTTTT	CASSSKNRESNEKLFF
-	TRBV20-1	TRBJ2-7	TRBD1	TGCAGTGCTAGAGATGTGGGACAGGGGATCCGAGAGCAGTACTTC	CSARDVGQGIREQYF
-	TRBV6-8	TRBJ2-1	TRBD2	TGTGCCAGCAGTTACTACGGGACTAGCGGGGGCCCCTACAATGAGCAGTTCTTC	CASSYYGTSGGPYNEQFF